The 16 T cell receptor beta chains given below trace back to one sample, sequenced in a study of T cells in narcolepsy. Measured with immunoSEQ multiplex PCR; TCRdb has only the in-frame clones, and not every one. The table lists fewer than 30,000 clones, around 83% of them singletons, with 1.3% in the top ten. Input material: CD45RA- memory CD4+ T cells from PBMCs. These receptors all stem from a human donor with narcolepsy.

The rearrangement uses TRBV7-2 and TRBJ2-1, with 7 bases fitting TRBD2. CDR3 size: 16 residues. CDR1 and CDR2 from the germline V gene are SGHTA and FQGNSA. Trimming cost V 1 base and J 7 bases; bases outside gene matches: 10. The CDR3 loop is CASSLGAGVGRNEQFF. The CDR3, as DNA: TGTGCCAGCAGCTTAGGGGCGGGAGTGGGGCGGAATGAGCAGTTCTTC. The variable domain in full, completed from reference TRBV7-2 and TRBJ2-1, reads GAGVSQSPSNKVTEKGKDVELRCDPISGHTALYWYRQSLGQGLEFLIYFQGNSAPDKSGLPSDRFSAERTGGSVSTLTIQRTQQEDSAVYLCASSLGAGVGRNEQFFGPGTRLTVL.

This chain links TRBV5-1 with TRBJ1-1; 9 bases are shared with TRBD1. The CDR3 spans 17 residues. J gave up 1 base and V 0 bases, and 7 bases lay outside the gene matches. The V gene's germline CDR1 is SGHRS and CDR2 YFSETQ. The CDR3 DNA reads TGCGCCAGCAGCTTGGTGGGACAGGGATGGGGGAACACTGAAGCTTTCTTT. Amino acids: CASSLVGQGWGNTEAFF. Full variable domain (outside the CDR3, taken from reference TRBV5-1 and TRBJ1-1): KAGVTQTPRYLIKTRGQQVTLSCSPISGHRSVSWYQQTPGQGLQFLFEYFSETQRNKGNFPGRFSGRQFSNSRSEMNVSTLELGDSALYLCASSLVGQGWGNTEAFFGQGTRLTVV.

The genes are TRBV6-5 and TRBJ2-7; 9 bases are a match to TRBD1. Trimming took 10 bases from V and 6 from J; bases not matched to a gene: 7. The CDR3 loop spans 12 amino acids. Germline V gene sequence: CDR1 MNHEY, CDR2 SVGAGI. CDR3 region: CATTPGQGEQYF. The CDR3 region has the DNA TGTGCCACTACACCGGGACAGGGCGAGCAGTACTTC.

The V gene is TRBV7-3, the J gene TRBJ2-7; D possibly corresponds to TRBD1 (6 bases). The CDR3 has 15 residues. Per the germline V gene, CDR1 is SGHTA and CDR2 is FQGTGA. V lost 2 bases to trimming and J lost 3 bases, with 14 bases between them. CDR3 coding DNA: TGTGCCAGCAGCTTAGGCCCAGGGGTGCACTACGAGCAGTACTTC. It yields the protein CASSLGPGVHYEQYF.

The CDR3 sequence is CASSPRDRASNWYGYTF. The DNA for the CDR3 is TGTGCCAGTAGTCCTCGGGACAGGGCTTCCAACTGGTATGGCTACACCTTC. The chain couples TRBV19 to TRBJ1-2, with 9 bases identical to TRBD1. The germline V gene has CDR1 LNHDA and CDR2 SQIVND (reference sequence). V trimming: 5 bases; J trimming: 5 bases; junction bases outside the gene matches: 15. This CDR3 comprises 17 residues.

The CDR3, as DNA: TGTGCCAGCGGTCGGACAGGTGGGGTTCGGGAAAAACTGTTTTTT. Translating gives CASGRTGGVREKLFF. The J gene is TRBJ1-4, the V gene TRBV25-1, with 7 bases identical to TRBD1. Losses at the gene ends were 8 bases for V and 8 bases for J; bases not matched to a gene: 14. In germline, CDR1 is MGHDK, CDR2 SYGVNS. The CDR3 runs to 15 residues.

This rearrangement joins TRBV11-2 to TRBJ2-7; 9 nucleotides agree with TRBD1. The trim removed 2 bases at V and 5 bases at J, leaving 7 bases unmatched. There are 15 residues in the CDR3. Germline V gene sequence: CDR1 SGHAT, CDR2 FQNNGV. CDR3 sequence: CASSLRTGTGNEQYF. Written as DNA, the CDR3 is TGTGCCAGCAGCTTACGTACCGGGACAGGGAACGAGCAGTACTTC.

The chain carries TRBV28 and TRBJ1-2, with 7 bases fitting TRBD1. The CDR3 runs to 14 residues. Germline assignment: CDR1 MDHEN and CDR2 SYDVKM. Unmatched junction bases numbered 10, after V lost 7 bases and J lost 5 bases. The CDR3 loop reads CASTAPGTEYGYTF. DNA for the CDR3: TGTGCCAGCACCGCCCCAGGGACAGAGTATGGCTACACCTTC.

The chain couples TRBV6-5 to TRBJ1-1, with 7 bases matching TRBD1. Germline loops: CDR1 MNHEY, CDR2 SVGAGI. The length of the CDR3 is 16 residues. Trimming cost V 2 bases and J 2 bases; bases outside gene matches: 8. The CDR3 loop is CASSYGAAGGNTEAFF. Written as DNA, the CDR3 is TGTGCCAGCAGTTACGGAGCGGCAGGGGGAAACACTGAAGCTTTCTTT.

The chain is built from TRBV9 and TRBJ2-1; 7 bases match TRBD2. The CDR3 extends over 14 amino acids. J was trimmed by 6 bases and V by 4 bases; bases with no gene match: 7. Germline CDR1 SGDLS, CDR2 YYNGEE. The CDR3 loop reads CASSQGGSFNEQFF. CDR3 bases: TGTGCCAGCAGCCAGGGCGGGAGTTTCAATGAGCAGTTCTTC.

The V and J genes are TRBV19 and TRBJ2-5, with TRBD2 matching over 10 bases. The ends lost 4 bases at V and 11 bases at J; junction bases unmatched: 10. Looked up from germline, CDR1 is LNHDA and CDR2 is SQIVND (reference sequence). The CDR3 covers 14 residues. CDR3 DNA sequence: TGTGCCAGTAGTAATAGCGGGAGGAATTTACGGCAGTACTTC. This translates into CASSNSGRNLRQYF. Combining the CDR3 with reference TRBV19 and TRBJ2-5 gives the whole variable domain DGGITQSPKYLFRKEGQNVTLSCEQNLNHDAMYWYRQDPGQGLRLIYYSQIVNDFQKGDIAEGYSVSREKKESFPLTVTSAQKNPTAFYLCASSNSGRNLRQYFGPGTRLLVL.

The J gene is TRBJ1-2, the V gene TRBV15; 8 nucleotides agree with TRBD1. Germline values: CDR1 LNHNV, CDR2 YYDKDF (reference sequence). Trimming took 0 bases from V and 4 from J; bases not matched to a gene: 1. The CDR3 has 14 amino acids. In DNA form, the CDR3 reads TGTGCCACCAGCAGAGAGGGGACAGGCTATGGCTACACCTTC. It translates to CATSREGTGYGYTF.

The chain recombines TRBV9 with TRBJ2-1, with TRBD2 matching 7 bases. With 0 bases clipped from V and 6 bases from J, the junction kept 3 bases outside the gene matches. The CDR3 covers 14 residues. CDR1 is SGDLS and CDR2 is YYNGEE in the germline V gene. The CDR3 region is CASSVAPSGNEQFF. The CDR3 DNA follows: TGTGCCAGCAGCGTAGCGCCTAGCGGCAATGAGCAGTTCTTC.

This clone was observed once. J is TRBJ1-1 and V is TRBV19, with 8 bases fitting TRBD1. The J segment lost 4 bases and the V segment lost 4 bases, leaving 11 bases of the junction unmatched. The germline V gene encodes CDR1 LNHDA and CDR2 SQIVND (reference sequence). The CDR3 has 16 residues. CDR3 DNA: TGTGCCAGTAGTACCGGACAGGGAATCATAAGCACTGAAGCTTTCTTT. Translation: CASSTGQGIISTEAFF. The variable domain in full, completed from reference TRBV19 and TRBJ1-1, reads DGGITQSPKYLFRKEGQNVTLSCEQNLNHDAMYWYRQDPGQGLRLIYYSQIVNDFQKGDIAEGYSVSREKKESFPLTVTSAQKNPTAFYLCASSTGQGIISTEAFFGQGTRLTVV.

This sequence joins TRBV29-1 and TRBJ2-1; D perhaps matches TRBD1 (5 bases). V lost 0 bases and J lost 6, with 9 bases in between. This CDR3 has 13 residues. Germline loops: CDR1 SQVTM, CDR2 ANQGSEA. For the CDR3, the DNA is TGCAGCGTTGAAGAGGGGCGGTCCAATGAGCAGTTCTTC. The encoded protein is CSVEEGRSNEQFF.

This clone was seen just once. The chain joins TRBV6-5 to TRBJ2-7; 9 bases agree with TRBD2. J was trimmed by 2 bases and V by 6 bases; bases with no gene match: 5. Germline CDR1 is MNHEY and CDR2 is SVGAGI. The CDR3 consists of 14 residues. This CDR3 reads CASRPGLATYEQYF. CDR3 nucleotide sequence: TGTGCCAGCAGGCCTGGACTAGCGACCTACGAGCAGTACTTC.